This T cell receptor beta chain derives from a study of control samples from healthy donors and cancer patients. Libraries were prepared by immunoSEQ multiplex PCR; TCRdb keeps only in-frame clonotypes and omits some of them. This table holds some 130,000 clones, about 95% found once. V lost 4 bases, J lost 8 bases, and 2 bases stayed unmatched. Germline V gene data show CDR1 as SGHTA and CDR2 as FQGNSA. CDR3 length equals 13 residues. The sequence was collected from a young man in good health. The sequenced sample was blood. The chain links TRBV7-2 to TRBJ2-1, with TRBD1 matching over 10 bases. CDR3 sequence: CASSSDRGDEQFF. The CDR3 region has the DNA TGTGCCAGCAGCTCGGACAGGGGGGATGAGCAGTTCTTC. The full variable domain, its missing parts supplied by reference TRBV7-2 and TRBJ2-1, is GAGVSQSPSNKVTEKGKDVELRCDPISGHTALYWYRQSLGQGLEFLIYFQGNSAPDKSGLPSDRFSAERTGGSVSTLTIQRTQQEDSAVYLCASSSDRGDEQFFGPGTRLTVL.